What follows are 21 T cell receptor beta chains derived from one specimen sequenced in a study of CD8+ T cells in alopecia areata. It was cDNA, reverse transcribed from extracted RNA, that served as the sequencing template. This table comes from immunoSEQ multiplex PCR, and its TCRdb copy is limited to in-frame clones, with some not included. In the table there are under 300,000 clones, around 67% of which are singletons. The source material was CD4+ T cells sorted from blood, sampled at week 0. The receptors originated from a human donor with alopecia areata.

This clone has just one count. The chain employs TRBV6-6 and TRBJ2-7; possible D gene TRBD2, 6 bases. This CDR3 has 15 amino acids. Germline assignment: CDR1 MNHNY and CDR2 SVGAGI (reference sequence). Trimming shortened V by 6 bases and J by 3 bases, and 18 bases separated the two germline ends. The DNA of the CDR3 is TGTGCCAGCAGCCAATCGGGGGAAAGCGGCTACGAGCAGTACTTC. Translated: CASSQSGESGYEQYF.

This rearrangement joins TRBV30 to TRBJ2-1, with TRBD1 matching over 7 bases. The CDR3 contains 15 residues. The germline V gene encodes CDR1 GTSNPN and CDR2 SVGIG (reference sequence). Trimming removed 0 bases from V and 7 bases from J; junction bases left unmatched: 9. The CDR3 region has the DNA TGTGCCTGGAGTGTAGGGCAGGGGGTATGGAATGAGCAGTTCTTC. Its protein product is CAWSVGQGVWNEQFF.

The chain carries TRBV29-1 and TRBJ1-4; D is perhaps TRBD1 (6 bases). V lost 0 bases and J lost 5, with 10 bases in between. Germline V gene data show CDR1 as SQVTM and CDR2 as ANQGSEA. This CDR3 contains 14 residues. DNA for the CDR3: TGCAGCGTTGAAGATCGGGGGGCCAATGAAAAACTGTTTTTT. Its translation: CSVEDRGANEKLFF.

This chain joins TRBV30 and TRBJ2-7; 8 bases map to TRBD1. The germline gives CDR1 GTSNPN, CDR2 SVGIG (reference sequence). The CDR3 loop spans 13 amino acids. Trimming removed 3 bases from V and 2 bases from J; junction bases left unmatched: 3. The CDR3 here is CAWRWTGTYEQYF. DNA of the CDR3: TGTGCCTGGAGGTGGACAGGGACCTACGAGCAGTACTTC.

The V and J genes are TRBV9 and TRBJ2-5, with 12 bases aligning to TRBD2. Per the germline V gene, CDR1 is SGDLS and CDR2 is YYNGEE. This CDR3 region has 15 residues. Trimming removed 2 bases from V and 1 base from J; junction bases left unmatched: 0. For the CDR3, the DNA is TGTGCCAGCAGCGTGACTAGCGGGGGCCAAGAGACCCAGTACTTC. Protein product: CASSVTSGGQETQYF.

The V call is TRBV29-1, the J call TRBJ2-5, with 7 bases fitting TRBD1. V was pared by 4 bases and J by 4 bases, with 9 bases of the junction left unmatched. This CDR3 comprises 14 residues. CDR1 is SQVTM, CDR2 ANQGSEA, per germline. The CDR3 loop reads CSVAGTELRETQYF. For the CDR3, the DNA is TGCAGCGTTGCCGGGACAGAACTTAGAGAGACCCAGTACTTC.

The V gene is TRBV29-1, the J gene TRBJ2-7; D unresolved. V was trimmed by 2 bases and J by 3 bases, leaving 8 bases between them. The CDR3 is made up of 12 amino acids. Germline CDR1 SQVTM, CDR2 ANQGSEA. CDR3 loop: CSVEQDGYEQYF. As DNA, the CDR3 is TGCAGCGTTGAACAGGATGGCTACGAGCAGTACTTC.

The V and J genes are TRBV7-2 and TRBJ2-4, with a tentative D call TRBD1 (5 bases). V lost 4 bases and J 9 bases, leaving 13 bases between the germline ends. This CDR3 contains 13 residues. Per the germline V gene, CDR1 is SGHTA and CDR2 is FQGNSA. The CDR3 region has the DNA TGTGCCAGCAGCTCAGGACAACTTAGCATTCAGTACTTC. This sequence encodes CASSSGQLSIQYF.

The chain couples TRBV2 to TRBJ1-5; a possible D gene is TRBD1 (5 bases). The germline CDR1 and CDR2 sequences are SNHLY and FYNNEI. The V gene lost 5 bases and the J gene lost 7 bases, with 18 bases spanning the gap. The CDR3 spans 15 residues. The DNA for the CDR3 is TGTGCCAGCAGTCTGTACGGGGGACTGGGGCAGCCCCAGCATTTT. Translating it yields CASSLYGGLGQPQHF.

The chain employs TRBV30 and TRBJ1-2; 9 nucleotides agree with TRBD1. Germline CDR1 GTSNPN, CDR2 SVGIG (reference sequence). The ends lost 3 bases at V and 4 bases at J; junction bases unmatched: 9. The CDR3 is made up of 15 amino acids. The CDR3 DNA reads TGTGCCTGGAGAACCGGGACAGGGAATTCCTATGGCTACACCTTC. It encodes CAWRTGTGNSYGYTF.

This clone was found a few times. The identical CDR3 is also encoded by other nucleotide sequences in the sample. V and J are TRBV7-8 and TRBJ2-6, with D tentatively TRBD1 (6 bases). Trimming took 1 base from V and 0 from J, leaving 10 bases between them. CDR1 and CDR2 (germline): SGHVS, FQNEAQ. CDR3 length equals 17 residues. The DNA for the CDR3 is TGTGCCAGCAGCTTAGTGGGACAAAGCTCTGGGGCCAACGTCCTGACTTTC. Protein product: CASSLVGQSSGANVLTF.

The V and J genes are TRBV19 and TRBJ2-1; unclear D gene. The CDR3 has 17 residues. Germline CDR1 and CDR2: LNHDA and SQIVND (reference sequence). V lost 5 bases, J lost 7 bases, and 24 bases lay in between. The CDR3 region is CASSHPPQARARNEQFF. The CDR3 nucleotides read TGTGCCAGTAGTCACCCCCCGCAGGCACGGGCACGGAATGAGCAGTTCTTC.

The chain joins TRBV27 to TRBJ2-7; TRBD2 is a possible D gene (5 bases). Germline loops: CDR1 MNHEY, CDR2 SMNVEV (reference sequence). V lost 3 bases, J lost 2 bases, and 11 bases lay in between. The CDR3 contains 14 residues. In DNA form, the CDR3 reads TGTGCCAGCAGTTTCGTGTCCGGGACCTACGAGCAGTACTTC. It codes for CASSFVSGTYEQYF.

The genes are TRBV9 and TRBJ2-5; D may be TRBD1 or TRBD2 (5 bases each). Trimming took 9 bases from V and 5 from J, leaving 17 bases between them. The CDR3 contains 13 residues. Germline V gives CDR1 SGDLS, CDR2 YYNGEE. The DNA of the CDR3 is TGTGCCACCTCAAGGTCCTGGGGGGAGACCCAGTACTTC. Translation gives CATSRSWGETQYF.

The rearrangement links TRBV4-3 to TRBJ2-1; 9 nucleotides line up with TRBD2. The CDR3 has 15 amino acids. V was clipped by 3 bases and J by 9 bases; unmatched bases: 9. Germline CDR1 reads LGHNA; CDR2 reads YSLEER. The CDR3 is CASSHLIAGAVEQFF. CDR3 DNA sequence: TGCGCCAGCAGCCACCTAATAGCGGGGGCAGTTGAGCAGTTCTTC.

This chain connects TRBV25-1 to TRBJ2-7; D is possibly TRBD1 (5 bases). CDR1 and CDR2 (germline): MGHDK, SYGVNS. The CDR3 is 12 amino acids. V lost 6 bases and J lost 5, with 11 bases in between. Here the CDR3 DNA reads TGTGCCAGCAGGGCAGGGCACCACGAGCAGTACTTC. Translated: CASRAGHHEQYF.

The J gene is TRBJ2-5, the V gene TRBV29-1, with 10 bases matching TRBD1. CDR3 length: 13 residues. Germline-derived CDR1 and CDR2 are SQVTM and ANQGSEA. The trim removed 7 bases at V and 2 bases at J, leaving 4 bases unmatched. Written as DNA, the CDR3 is TGCAGCGCCCGGGACAGGGGACAAGAGACCCAGTACTTC. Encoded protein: CSARDRGQETQYF.

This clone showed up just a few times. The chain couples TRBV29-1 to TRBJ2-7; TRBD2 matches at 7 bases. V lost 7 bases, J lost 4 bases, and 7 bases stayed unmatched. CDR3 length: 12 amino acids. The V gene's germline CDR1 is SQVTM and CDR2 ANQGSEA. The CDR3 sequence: CSAGGGGYEQYF. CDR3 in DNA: TGCAGCGCCGGTGGCGGGGGTTACGAGCAGTACTTC.

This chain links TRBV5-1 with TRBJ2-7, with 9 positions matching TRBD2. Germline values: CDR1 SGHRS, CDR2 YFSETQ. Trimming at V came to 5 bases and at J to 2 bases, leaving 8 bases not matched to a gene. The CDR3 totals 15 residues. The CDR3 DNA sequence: TGCGCCAGCAGTTCCCGGACTAGCGCGGCCTACGAGCAGTACTTC. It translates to CASSSRTSAAYEQYF.

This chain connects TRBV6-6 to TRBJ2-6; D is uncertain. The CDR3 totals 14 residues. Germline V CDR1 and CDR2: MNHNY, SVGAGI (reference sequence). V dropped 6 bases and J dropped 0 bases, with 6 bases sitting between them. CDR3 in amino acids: CASRPFSGANVLTF. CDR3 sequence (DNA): TGTGCCAGCAGGCCATTCTCTGGGGCCAACGTCCTGACTTTC.

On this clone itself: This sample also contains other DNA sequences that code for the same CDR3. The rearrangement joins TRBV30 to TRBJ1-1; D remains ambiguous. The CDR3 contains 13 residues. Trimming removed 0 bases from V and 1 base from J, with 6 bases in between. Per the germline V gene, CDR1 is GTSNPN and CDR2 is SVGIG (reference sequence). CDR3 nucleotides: TGTGCCTGGAGTGTGGGCCCGAACACTGAAGCTTTCTTT. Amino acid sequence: CAWSVGPNTEAFF.